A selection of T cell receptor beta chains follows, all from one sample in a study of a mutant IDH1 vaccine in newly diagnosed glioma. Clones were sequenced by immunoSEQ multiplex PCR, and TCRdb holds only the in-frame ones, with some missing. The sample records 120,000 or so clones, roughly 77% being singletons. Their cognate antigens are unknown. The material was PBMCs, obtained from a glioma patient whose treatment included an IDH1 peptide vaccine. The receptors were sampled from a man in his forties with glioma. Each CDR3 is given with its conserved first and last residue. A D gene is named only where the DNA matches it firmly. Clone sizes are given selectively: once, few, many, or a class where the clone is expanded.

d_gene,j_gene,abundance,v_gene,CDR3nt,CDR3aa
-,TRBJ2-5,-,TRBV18,TGTGCCAGCTCACCAGGCAGGAGCGGGACCCAGTACTTC,CASSPGRSGTQYF
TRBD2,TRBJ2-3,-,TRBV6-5,TGTGCCAGCACCGCGCGGGGGGGCGGAGATACGCAGTATTTT,CASTARGGGDTQYF
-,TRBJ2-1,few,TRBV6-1,TGTGCCAGCAGTGTAACCTTACCGGGACACACCTACAATGAGCAGTTCTTC,CASSVTLPGHTYNEQFF
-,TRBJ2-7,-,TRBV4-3,TGCGCCAGCAGCCAAGGTGGTGGGGGGGCGCAGGAGCAGTACTTC,CASSQGGGGAQEQYF
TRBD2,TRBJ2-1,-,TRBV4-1,TGCGCCAGCAGCCATGCAACTAGCGGGGGGCACAATGAGCAGTTCTTC,CASSHATSGGHNEQFF
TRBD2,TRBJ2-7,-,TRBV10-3,TGTGCCATCAGTGGCTCCGGGACTAGTACCGAGCAGTACTTC,CAISGSGTSTEQYF
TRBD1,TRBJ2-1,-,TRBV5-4,TGTGCCAGCAGCTTGGGGGGACAGGATTCCTACAATGAGCAGTTCTTC,CASSLGGQDSYNEQFF
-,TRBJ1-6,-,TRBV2,TGTGCCAGCAGTGAACGGGAAAATTCACCCCTCCACTTT,CASSERENSPLHF
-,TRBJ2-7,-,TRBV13,TGTGCCAGCAGCTTCGGTACGACAGGAGGTCTAGAGCAGTACTTC,CASSFGTTGGLEQYF
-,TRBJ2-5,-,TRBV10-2,TGCGCCAGCAGCGCTAGAGAGACCCAGTACTTC,CASSARETQYF
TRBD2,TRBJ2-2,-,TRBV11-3,TGTGCCAGCAGCCGGGGGGTTAACACCGGGGAGCTGTTTTTT,CASSRGVNTGELFF
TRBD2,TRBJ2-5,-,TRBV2,TGTGCCAGCAGGGAGACTAGCGGGAGGGCCTTGGAGACCCAGTACTTC,CASRETSGRALETQYF
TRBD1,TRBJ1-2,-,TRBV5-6,TGTGCCAGCAGCTTGGAGACAGGGGTCTATGGCTACACCTTC,CASSLETGVYGYTF
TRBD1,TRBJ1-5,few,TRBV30,TGTGCCTGGAGTCCCACTGGAACAGGGGGACAGCCCCAGCATTTT,CAWSPTGTGGQPQHF
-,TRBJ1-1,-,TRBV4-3,TGCGCCAGCAGCCAAGATGGAGGGATCACTGAAGCTTTCTTT,CASSQDGGITEAFF
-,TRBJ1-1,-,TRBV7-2,TGTGCCAGCAGCTCAAAAGGGGGGTCCGGTGAAGCTTTCTTT,CASSSKGGSGEAFF
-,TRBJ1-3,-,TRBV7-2,TGTGCCAGCAGTCTAGACATCTTCGGTGCCAACACCATATATTTT,CASSLDIFGANTIYF
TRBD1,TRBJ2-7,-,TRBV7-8,TGTGCCAGCAGCTTCCCCCGGGACAGGGGATACTCCTACGAGCAGTACTTC,CASSFPRDRGYSYEQYF
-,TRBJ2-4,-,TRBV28,TGTGCCAGCAGCAGTTTCGGGGAAGCCAAAAACATTCAGTACTTC,CASSSFGEAKNIQYF
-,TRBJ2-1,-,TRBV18,TGTGCCAGCTCGGATGGGTGGAACTCCTACAATGAGCAGTTCTTC,CASSDGWNSYNEQFF
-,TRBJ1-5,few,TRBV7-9,TGTGCCAGCAGCTTCGGACGTGGCAATCAGCCCCAGCATTTT,CASSFGRGNQPQHF
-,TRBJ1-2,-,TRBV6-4,TGTGCCAGCAGTGACCCGCGGGACTACACCTTC,CASSDPRDYTF
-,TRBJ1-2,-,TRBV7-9,TGTGCCAGCAGCTTAGGCGGGGGGACTGATGCGGGCTACACCTTC,CASSLGGGTDAGYTF
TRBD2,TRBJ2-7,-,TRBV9,TGTGCCAGCAGGACAAAGGGTCGGGAGGGCCAAAGGGTCCCCTCCTACGAGCAGTACTTC,CASRTKGREGQRVPSYEQYF
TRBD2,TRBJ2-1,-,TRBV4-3,TGCGCCAGCGGGCTAGCGGGGGGCAATGAGCAGTTCTTC,CASGLAGGNEQFF
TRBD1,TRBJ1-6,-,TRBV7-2,TGTGCCAGCAGCTTGGGACAGCTCAATTCACCCCTCCACTTT,CASSLGQLNSPLHF
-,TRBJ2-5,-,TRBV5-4,TGTGCCAGCAGCTTGGGGTATCAAGAGACCCAGTACTTC,CASSLGYQETQYF
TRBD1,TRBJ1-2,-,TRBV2,TGTGCCAGCAGAAACGACAGGGGCTATGGCTACACCTTC,CASRNDRGYGYTF
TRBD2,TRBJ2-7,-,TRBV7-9,TGTGCCAGCAGCCTACTAGCCACCGGGACTAGCTCCTACGAGCAGTACTTC,CASSLLATGTSSYEQYF
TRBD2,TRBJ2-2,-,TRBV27,TGTGCCAGCAGGTTATTCGGACTAGCGGGGGGGCAAACCGGGGAGCTGTTTTTT,CASRLFGLAGGQTGELFF
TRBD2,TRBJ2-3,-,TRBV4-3,TGCGCCAGCAGCCAAGGACTAGCGGCCCTTAATACGCAGTATTTT,CASSQGLAALNTQYF
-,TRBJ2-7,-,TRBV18,TGTGCCAGCTCACCTAACAGGGTACCCGAGCAGTACTTC,CASSPNRVPEQYF
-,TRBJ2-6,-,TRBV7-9,TGTGCCAGCAGCTTTGGGGCCAACGTCCTGACTTTC,CASSFGANVLTF
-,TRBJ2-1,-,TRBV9,TGTGCCAGCAGCGTAGGAGGGAGGACCCACAATGAGCAGTTCTTC,CASSVGGRTHNEQFF
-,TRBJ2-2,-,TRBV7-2,TGTGCCAGCAGGGACAGGAACACCGGGGAGCTGTTTTTT,CASRDRNTGELFF
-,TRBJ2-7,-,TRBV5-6,TGTGCCAGCAGCTTATTTGGGGTAAACTACGAGCAGTACTTC,CASSLFGVNYEQYF
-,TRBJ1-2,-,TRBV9,TGTGCCAGCAGCACCCCCCTATCGGAGTCTTCGTATGGCTACACCTTC,CASSTPLSESSYGYTF
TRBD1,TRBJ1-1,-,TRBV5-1,TGCGCCAGCAGCCTCCACCCACAGGGGGGCACTGAAGCTTTCTTT,CASSLHPQGGTEAFF
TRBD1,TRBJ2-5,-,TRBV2,TGTGCCAGCAGAAGACAGGGCAGTCCCAAAGAGACCCAGTACTTC,CASRRQGSPKETQYF
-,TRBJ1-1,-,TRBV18,TGTGCCAGCTCACCACCGGGGCGGACGAACACTGAAGCTTTCTTT,CASSPPGRTNTEAFF
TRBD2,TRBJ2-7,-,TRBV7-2,TGTGCCAGCAGCCCAACTAGCGGGGTTAAACGCCACGAGCAGTACTTC,CASSPTSGVKRHEQYF
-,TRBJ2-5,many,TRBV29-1,TGCAGCGCATCCCTGGTATCCCAAGAGACCCAGTACTTC,CSASLVSQETQYF
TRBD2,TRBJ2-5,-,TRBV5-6,TGTGCCAGCGCGCGGGAGATGGAGACCCAGTACTTC,CASAREMETQYF
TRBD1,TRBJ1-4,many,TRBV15,TGTGCCACCAGCAGAGCCGCCGGGACAGGGAATGAAAAACTGTTTTTT,CATSRAAGTGNEKLFF
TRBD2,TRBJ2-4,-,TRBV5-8,TGTGCCAGCAGCTCGAGCGGGGGGCTTGGCATTCAGTACTTC,CASSSSGGLGIQYF
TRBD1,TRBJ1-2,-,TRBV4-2,TGTGCCAGCAGTCGGAGACAGGGGGGAGGCTACACCTTC,CASSRRQGGGYTF
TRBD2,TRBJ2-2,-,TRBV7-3,TGTGCCAGCAGCTGGGACTATCCGAACACCGGGGAGCTGTTTTTT,CASSWDYPNTGELFF
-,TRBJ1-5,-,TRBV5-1,TGCGCCAGCAGCTTGGGAACTGGGGGGTATCAGCCCCAGCATTTT,CASSLGTGGYQPQHF
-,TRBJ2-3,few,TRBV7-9,TGTGCCAGCAGCACCATACAAGGGACAGATACGCAGTATTTT,CASSTIQGTDTQYF
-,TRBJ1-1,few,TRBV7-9,TGTGCCAGCAGCTTAGCCCTTGTGGGCGGTGAAGCTTTCTTT,CASSLALVGGEAFF
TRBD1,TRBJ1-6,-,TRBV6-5,TGTGCCAGCAGTACAGGGGAAGGTTCACCCCTCCACTTT,CASSTGEGSPLHF
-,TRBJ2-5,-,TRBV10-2,TGCGCCAGCAGTGAGGGGCCTTCAGGAATCTCAGAGACCCAGTACTTC,CASSEGPSGISETQYF
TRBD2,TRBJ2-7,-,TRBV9,TGTGCCAGCAGCGTAGGCGGGGGAAGGTACGAGCAGTACTTC,CASSVGGGRYEQYF